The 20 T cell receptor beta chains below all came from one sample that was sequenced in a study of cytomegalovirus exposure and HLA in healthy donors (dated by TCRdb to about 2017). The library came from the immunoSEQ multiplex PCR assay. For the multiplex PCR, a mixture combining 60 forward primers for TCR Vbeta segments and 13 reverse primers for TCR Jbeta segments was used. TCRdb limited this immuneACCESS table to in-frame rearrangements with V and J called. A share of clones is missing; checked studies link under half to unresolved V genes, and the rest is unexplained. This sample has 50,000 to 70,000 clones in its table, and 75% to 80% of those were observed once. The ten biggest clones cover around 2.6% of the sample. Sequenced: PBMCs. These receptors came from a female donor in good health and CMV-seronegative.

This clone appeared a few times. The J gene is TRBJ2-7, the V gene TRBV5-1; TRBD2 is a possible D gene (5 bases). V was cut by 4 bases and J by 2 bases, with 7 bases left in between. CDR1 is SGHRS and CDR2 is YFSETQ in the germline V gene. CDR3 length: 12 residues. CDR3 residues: CASSAGAYEQYF. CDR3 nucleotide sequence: TGCGCCAGCAGCGCGGGCGCCTACGAGCAGTACTTC.

The CDR3 nucleotides are TGTGCCAGCAGCACGGAATGGGCGCGGGGTAATTCACCCCTCCACTTT. As protein: CASSTEWARGNSPLHF. The rearrangement uses TRBV28 and TRBJ1-6; no firm D call. V was clipped by 6 bases and J by 6 bases, with 18 bases between them. Germline CDR1 reads MDHEN; CDR2 reads SYDVKM. The CDR3 is 16 residues long. Filled out from reference TRBV28 and TRBJ1-6, the complete variable domain reads DVKVTQSSRYLVKRTGEKVFLECVQDMDHENMFWYRQDPGLGLRLIYFSYDVKMKEKGDIPEGYSVSREKKERFSLILESASTNQTSMYLCASSTEWARGNSPLHFGNGTRLTVT.

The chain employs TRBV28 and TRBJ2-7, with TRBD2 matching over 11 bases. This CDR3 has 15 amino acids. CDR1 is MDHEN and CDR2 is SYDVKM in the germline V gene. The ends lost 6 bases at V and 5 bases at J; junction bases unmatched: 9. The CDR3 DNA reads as TGTGCCAGCAGGGCCCCTAGCGGGGGGACCGACGAGCAGTACTTC. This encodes CASRAPSGGTDEQYF.

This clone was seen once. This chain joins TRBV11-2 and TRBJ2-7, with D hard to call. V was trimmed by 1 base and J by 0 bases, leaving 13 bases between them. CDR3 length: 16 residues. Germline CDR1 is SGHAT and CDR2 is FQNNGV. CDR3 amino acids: CASSLVSRVSSYEQYF. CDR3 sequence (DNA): TGTGCCAGCAGCTTAGTTAGTCGGGTAAGCTCCTACGAGCAGTACTTC.

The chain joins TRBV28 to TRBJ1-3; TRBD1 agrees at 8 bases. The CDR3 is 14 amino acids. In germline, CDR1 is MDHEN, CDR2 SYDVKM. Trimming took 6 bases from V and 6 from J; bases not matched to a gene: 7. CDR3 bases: TGTGCCAGCAGGTCGACAGGGGTCGAAAACACCATATATTTT. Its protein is CASRSTGVENTIYF.

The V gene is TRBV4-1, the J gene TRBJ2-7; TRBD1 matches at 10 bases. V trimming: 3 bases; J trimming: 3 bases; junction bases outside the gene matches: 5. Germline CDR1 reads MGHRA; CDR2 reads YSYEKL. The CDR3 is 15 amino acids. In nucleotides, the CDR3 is TGCGCCAGCAGCCACCCCGGGACAGGGGTCTACGAGCAGTACTTC. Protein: CASSHPGTGVYEQYF.

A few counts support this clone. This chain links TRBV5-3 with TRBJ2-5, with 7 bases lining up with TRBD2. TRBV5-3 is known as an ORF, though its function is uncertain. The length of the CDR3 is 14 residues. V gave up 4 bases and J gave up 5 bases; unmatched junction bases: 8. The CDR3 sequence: CARSTTTSLETQYF. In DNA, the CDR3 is TGTGCCAGAAGCACGACGACTAGCCTGGAGACCCAGTACTTC.

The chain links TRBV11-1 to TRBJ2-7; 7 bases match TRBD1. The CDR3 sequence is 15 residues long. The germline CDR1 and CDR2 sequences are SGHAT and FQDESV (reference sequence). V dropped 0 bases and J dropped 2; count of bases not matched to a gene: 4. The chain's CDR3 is CASSLAGQKTYEQYF. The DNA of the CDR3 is TGTGCCAGCAGCTTAGCGGGACAGAAAACCTACGAGCAGTACTTC.

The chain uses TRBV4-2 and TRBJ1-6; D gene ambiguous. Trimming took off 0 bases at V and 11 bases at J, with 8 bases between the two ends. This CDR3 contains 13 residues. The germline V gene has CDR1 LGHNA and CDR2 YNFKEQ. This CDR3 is CASSQERAAPLHF. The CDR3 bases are TGTGCCAGCAGCCAAGAGCGGGCCGCACCCCTCCACTTT.

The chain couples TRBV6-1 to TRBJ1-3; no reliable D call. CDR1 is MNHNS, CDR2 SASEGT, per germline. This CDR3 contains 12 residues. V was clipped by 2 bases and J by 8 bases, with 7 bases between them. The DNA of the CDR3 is TGTGCCAGCAGTGAAAAGGGAGACACCATATATTTT. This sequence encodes CASSEKGDTIYF.

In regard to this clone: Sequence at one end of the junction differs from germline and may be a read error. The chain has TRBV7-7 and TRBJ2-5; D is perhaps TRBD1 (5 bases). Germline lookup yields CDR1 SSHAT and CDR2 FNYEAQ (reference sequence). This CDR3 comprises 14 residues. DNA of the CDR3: TGTGCTAGCAGCTTTTATCCCAGGGAAGAGACCCAGTACTTC. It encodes CASSFYPREETQYF. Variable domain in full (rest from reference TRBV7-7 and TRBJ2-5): GAGVSQSPRYKVTKRGQDVTLRCDPISSHATLYWYQQALGQGPEFLTYFNYEAQPDKSGLPSDRFSAERPEGSISTLTIQRTEQRDSAMYRCASSFYPREETQYFGPGTRLLVL.

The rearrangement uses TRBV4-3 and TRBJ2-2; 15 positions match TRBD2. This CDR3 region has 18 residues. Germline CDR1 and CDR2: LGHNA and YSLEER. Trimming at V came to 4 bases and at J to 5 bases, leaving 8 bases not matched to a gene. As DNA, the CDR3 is TGCGCCAGCAGCCGGGGACTAGCGGGAGGACTGGGAACCGGGGAGCTGTTTTTT. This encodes CASSRGLAGGLGTGELFF.

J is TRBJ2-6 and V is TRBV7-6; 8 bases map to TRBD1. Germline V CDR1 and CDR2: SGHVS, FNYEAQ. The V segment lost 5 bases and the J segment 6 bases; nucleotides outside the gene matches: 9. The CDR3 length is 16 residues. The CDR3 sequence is CASSLDRVDLANVLTF. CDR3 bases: TGTGCCAGCAGCCTGGACAGGGTTGATCTGGCCAACGTCCTGACTTTC. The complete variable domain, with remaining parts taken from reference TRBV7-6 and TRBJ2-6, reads GAGVSQSPRYKVTKRGQDVALRCDPISGHVSLYWYRQALGQGPEFLTYFNYEAQQDKSGLPNDRFSAERPEGSISTLTIQRTEQRDSAMYRCASSLDRVDLANVLTFGAGSRLTVL.

The CDR3 is CATRGLAYNEQFF. CDR3 sequence (DNA): TGTGCCACCAGGGGTCTAGCGTACAATGAGCAGTTCTTC. This chain uses TRBV27 with TRBJ2-1; D may be TRBD1 or TRBD2 (6 bases each). The CDR3 runs 13 residues. Germline V gene lookup returns CDR1 MNHEY and CDR2 SMNVEV (reference sequence). V lost 10 bases to trimming and J lost 4 bases, with 14 bases between them.

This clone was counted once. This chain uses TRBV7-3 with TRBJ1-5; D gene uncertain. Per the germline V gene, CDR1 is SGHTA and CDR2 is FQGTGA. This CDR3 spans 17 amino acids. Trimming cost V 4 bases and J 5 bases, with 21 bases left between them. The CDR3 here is CASSWLSVRDGHQPQHF. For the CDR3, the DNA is TGTGCCAGCAGCTGGTTAAGTGTGAGAGATGGTCATCAGCCCCAGCATTTT.

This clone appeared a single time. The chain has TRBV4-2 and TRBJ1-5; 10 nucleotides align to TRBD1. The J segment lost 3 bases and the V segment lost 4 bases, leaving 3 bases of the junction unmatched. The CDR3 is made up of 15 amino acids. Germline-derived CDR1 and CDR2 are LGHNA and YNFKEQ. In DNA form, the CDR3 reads TGTGCCAGCAGCCGGACAGGGGGAGACAATCAGCCCCAGCATTTT. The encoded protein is CASSRTGGDNQPQHF.

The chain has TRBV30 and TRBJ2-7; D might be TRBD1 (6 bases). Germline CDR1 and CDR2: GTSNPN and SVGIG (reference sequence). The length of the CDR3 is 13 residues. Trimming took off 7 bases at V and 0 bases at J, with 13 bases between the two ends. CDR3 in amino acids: CASGQLSSYEQYF. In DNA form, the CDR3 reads TGTGCCTCCGGACAGTTAAGCTCCTACGAGCAGTACTTC.

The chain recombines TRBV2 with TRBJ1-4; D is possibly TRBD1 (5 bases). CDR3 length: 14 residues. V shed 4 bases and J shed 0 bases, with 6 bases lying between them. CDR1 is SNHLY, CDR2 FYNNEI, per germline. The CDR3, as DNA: TGTGCCAGCAGTGGGGGGGCAACTAATGAAAAACTGTTTTTT. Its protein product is CASSGGATNEKLFF.

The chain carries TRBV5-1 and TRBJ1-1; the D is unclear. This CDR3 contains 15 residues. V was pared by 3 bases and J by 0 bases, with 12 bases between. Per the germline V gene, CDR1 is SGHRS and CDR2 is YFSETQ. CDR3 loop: CASSSGSTMNTEAFF. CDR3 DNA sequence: TGCGCCAGCAGCTCCGGATCCACTATGAACACTGAAGCTTTCTTT.

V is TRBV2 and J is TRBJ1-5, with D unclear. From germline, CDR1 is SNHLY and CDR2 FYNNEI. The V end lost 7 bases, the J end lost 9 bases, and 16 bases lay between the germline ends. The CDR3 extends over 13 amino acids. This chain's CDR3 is CASTLRGPGPQHF. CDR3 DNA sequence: TGTGCCAGCACCCTGCGAGGGCCAGGGCCCCAGCATTTT.